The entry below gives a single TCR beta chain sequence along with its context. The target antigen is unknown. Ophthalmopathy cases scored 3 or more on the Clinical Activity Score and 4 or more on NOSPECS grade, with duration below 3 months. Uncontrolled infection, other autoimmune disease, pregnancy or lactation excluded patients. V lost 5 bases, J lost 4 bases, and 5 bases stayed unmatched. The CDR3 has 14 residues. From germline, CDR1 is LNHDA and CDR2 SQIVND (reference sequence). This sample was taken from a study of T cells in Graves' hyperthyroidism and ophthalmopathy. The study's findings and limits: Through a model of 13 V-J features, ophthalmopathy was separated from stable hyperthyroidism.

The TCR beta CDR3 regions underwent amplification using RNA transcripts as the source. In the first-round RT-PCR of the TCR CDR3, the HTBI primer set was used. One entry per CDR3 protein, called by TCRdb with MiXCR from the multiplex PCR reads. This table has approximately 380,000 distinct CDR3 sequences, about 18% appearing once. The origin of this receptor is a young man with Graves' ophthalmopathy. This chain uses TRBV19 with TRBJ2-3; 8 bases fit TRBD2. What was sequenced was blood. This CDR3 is CASSRAGGPDTQYF. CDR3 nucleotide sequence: TGTGCCAGTAGTCGTGCGGGGGGCCCAGATACGCAGTATTTT.